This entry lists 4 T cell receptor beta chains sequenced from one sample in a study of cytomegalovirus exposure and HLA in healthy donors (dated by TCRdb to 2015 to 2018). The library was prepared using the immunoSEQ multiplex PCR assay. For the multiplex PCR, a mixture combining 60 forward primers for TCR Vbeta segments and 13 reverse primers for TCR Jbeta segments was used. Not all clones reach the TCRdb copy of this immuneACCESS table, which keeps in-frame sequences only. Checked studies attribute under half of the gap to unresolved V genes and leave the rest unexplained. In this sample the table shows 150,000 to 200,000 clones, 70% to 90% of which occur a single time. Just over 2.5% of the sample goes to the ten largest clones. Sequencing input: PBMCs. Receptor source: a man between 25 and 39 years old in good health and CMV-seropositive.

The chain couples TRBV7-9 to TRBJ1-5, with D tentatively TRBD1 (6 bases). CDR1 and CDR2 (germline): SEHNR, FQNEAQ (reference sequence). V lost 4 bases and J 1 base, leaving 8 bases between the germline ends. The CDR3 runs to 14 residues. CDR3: CASSSGQSNQPQHF. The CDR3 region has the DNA TGTGCCAGCAGCTCCGGACAGAGCAATCAGCCCCAGCATTTT.

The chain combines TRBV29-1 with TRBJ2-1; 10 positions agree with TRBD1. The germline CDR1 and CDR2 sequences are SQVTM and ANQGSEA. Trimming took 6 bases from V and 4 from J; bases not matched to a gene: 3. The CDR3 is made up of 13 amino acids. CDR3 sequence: CSVRDRGYNEQFF. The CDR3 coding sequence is TGCAGCGTAAGGGACAGGGGATACAATGAGCAGTTCTTC.

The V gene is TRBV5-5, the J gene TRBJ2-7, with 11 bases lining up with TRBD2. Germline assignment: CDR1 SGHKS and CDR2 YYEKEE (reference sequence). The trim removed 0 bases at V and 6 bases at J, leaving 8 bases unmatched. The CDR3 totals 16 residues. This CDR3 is CASSLGPSGRFSEQYV. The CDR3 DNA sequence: TGTGCCAGCAGCTTGGGGCCTAGCGGGAGGTTCAGCGAGCAGTACGTC.

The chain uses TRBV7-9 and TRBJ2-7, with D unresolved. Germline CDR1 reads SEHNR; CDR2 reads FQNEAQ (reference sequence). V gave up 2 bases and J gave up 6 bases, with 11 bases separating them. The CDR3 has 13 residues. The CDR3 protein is CASSLYPGREQYF. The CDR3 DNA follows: TGTGCCAGCAGCTTATATCCAGGCCGCGAGCAGTACTTC.